Shown below are 15 T cell receptor beta chains from a single sample sequenced in a study of graft-versus-host responses after intestinal transplantation (dated by TCRdb to the early 2020s). No antigen has been assigned to these receptors. The time point tag for this specimen amounts to: cells obtained before transplantation from donor or recipient. The library was obtained by the immunoSEQ multiplex PCR assay. Sourced from immuneACCESS, this table was stored by TCRdb with only in-frame sequences that have V and J called. A share of the clones is absent; for the studies checked, an unresolved V gene accounts for under half, and the remainder has no known explanation. The sample data list over 75,000 clones, and 88% of these were observed just once. The ten largest account for 0.28% of the sample. The sequencing here drew on unstimulated CD4+ T cells sorted from spleen or lymph node cells, taken before transplant. These receptors were taken from a human donor who was the organ donor for an intestinal transplant.

This rearrangement joins TRBV6-1 to TRBJ2-1; no firm D call. This CDR3 is 13 amino acids long. V lost 5 bases and J 8 bases, leaving 13 bases between the germline ends. Germline loops: CDR1 MNHNS, CDR2 SASEGT. CDR3 in amino acids: CASSPLDVHEQFF. Written as DNA, the CDR3 is TGTGCCAGCAGTCCCCTAGATGTCCATGAGCAGTTCTTC.

This clone was detected a few times. The chain links TRBV2 to TRBJ1-1, with TRBD1 as a possible D gene (5 bases). From germline, CDR1 is SNHLY and CDR2 FYNNEI. The V end was cut by 7 bases, the J end by 4 bases, with 19 bases between. The CDR3 runs to 15 residues. The CDR3 nucleotides read TGTGCCAGCATGTTCGGAGGGACCCGGAGCACTGAAGCTTTCTTT. As protein: CASMFGGTRSTEAFF.

The chain has TRBV7-3 and TRBJ1-1, with D unresolved. This CDR3 has 13 amino acids. CDR1 is SGHTA and CDR2 is FQGTGA in the germline V gene. Between the trimmed V and J ends, which lost 5 bases and 1 base, there was a span of 8 bases. The CDR3 loop is CASSIAGNTEAFF. The CDR3 DNA reads as TGTGCCAGCAGCATAGCGGGGAACACTGAAGCTTTCTTT.

V and J are TRBV6-5 and TRBJ1-1; 10 bases line up with TRBD1. This CDR3 is 15 amino acids long. The germline V gene encodes CDR1 MNHEY and CDR2 SVGAGI. V dropped 3 bases and J dropped 0; count of bases not matched to a gene: 1. CDR3 nucleotides: TGTGCCAGCAGTTATGGGACAGGGGTGAACACTGAAGCTTTCTTT. It codes for CASSYGTGVNTEAFF.

The chain joins TRBV27 to TRBJ1-1; D is possibly TRBD1 (5 bases). The V gene lost 6 bases and the J gene lost 5 bases, with 19 bases spanning the gap. The germline CDR1 and CDR2 sequences are MNHEY and SMNVEV (reference sequence). The length of the CDR3 is 15 residues. The CDR3 loop is CASRDTHKAGTEAFF. CDR3 bases: TGTGCCAGCAGGGACACCCACAAGGCGGGAACTGAAGCTTTCTTT.

The chain uses TRBV2 and TRBJ2-5; 11 bases fit TRBD1. With V trimmed by 1 base and J by 7 bases, 5 bases remained unmatched. There are 15 residues in the CDR3. Germline CDR1 SNHLY, CDR2 FYNNEI. The CDR3 reads CASSEGDRGWGTQYF. The CDR3 DNA reads TGTGCCAGCAGTGAAGGGGACAGGGGGTGGGGGACCCAGTACTTC.

The gene calls are TRBV11-1 and TRBJ2-7; 8 nucleotides align to TRBD2. With 5 bases clipped from V and 2 bases from J, the junction kept 5 bases outside the gene matches. The length of the CDR3 is 14 residues. Germline CDR1 is SGHAT and CDR2 is FQDESV (reference sequence). CDR3 region: CASSPSGHPYEQYF. Here the CDR3 DNA reads TGTGCCAGCAGCCCTAGCGGGCACCCCTACGAGCAGTACTTC.

This clone was recorded only once. The chain has TRBV19 and TRBJ2-1, with TRBD2 identical over 12 bases. The J segment lost 7 bases and the V segment lost 1 base, leaving 14 bases of the junction unmatched. This CDR3 contains 19 residues. CDR1 LNHDA and CDR2 SQIVND come from the germline V gene (reference sequence). In DNA, the CDR3 is TGTGCCAGTAGTATAGGTCTCGGGGCTAGCGGGAGGGAGTGGAATGAGCAGTTCTTC. It translates to CASSIGLGASGREWNEQFF.

This CDR3 is CASSLTPYYEQYF. The CDR3 coding sequence is TGTGCCAGCAGTTTAACACCTTACTACGAGCAGTACTTC. The J gene is TRBJ2-7, the V gene TRBV27, with D unclear. V lost 2 bases and J 3 bases, leaving 8 bases between the germline ends. The CDR3 has 13 residues. Germline values: CDR1 MNHEY, CDR2 SMNVEV (reference sequence).

This clone was observed a handful of times. This chain links TRBV2 with TRBJ1-2, with 7 bases fitting TRBD1. J lost 8 bases, V lost 5 bases, and 2 bases had no gene match. The CDR3 has 11 amino acids. The germline gives CDR1 SNHLY, CDR2 FYNNEI. Here the CDR3 DNA reads TGTGCCAGCAGTCCAGGGGGAGGCTACACCTTC. It is translated as CASSPGGGYTF.

This clone was observed once. The V gene is TRBV7-3, the J gene TRBJ2-1; perhaps TRBD2 as D (5 bases). V lost 5 bases and J lost 3, with 14 bases in between. CDR1 SGHTA and CDR2 FQGTGA come from the germline V gene. The CDR3 extends over 15 amino acids. The CDR3 DNA sequence: TGTGCCAGCAGCAACCACAGCGGACTCTACAATGAGCAGTTCTTC. Amino acids: CASSNHSGLYNEQFF.

The CDR3 region has the DNA TGTGCCAGCAGCCAAGAAGCGGGTCTAGCGGGAGACAGTGAGCAGTTCTTC. It specifies CASSQEAGLAGDSEQFF. The chain links TRBV4-2 to TRBJ2-1; 10 nucleotides line up with TRBD2. Germline V gene lookup returns CDR1 LGHNA and CDR2 YNFKEQ. The CDR3 length is 17 residues. V was clipped by 0 bases and J by 9 bases; unmatched bases: 11.

This sequence joins TRBV28 and TRBJ1-1, with D tentatively TRBD1 (6 bases). V was shortened by 7 bases and J by 13 bases, with 25 bases between the two germline ends. The germline gives CDR1 MDHEN, CDR2 SYDVKM. The CDR3 is made up of 14 amino acids. The CDR3 bases are TGTGCCAGCACCACCCCTGGGGGGGCAGGGTTTATTTTCTTT. Residues: CASTTPGGAGFIFF.

The V gene is TRBV7-9, the J gene TRBJ2-5; D may be TRBD2 (5 bases). The CDR3 sequence is 15 residues long. V lost 0 bases to trimming and J lost 1 base, with 9 bases between them. Germline V lookup: CDR1 SEHNR, CDR2 FQNEAQ (reference sequence). In DNA form, the CDR3 reads TGTGCCAGCAGCTTAGCGCTCCGGGGCCAAGAGACCCAGTACTTC. This gives the protein CASSLALRGQETQYF.

This chain connects TRBV7-2 to TRBJ2-7, with 12 bases fitting TRBD2. CDR1 and CDR2 (germline): SGHTA, FQGNSA. The V and J ends lost 3 bases and 0 bases, in that order; junction bases with no gene match: 9. The CDR3 covers 18 residues. In nucleotides, the CDR3 is TGTGCCAGCAGCTTCGGGCTAGCGGGAGGGCTAAACTCCTACGAGCAGTACTTC. Translated, it gives CASSFGLAGGLNSYEQYF.